This TCR beta chain was sequenced during a study of cytomegalovirus exposure and HLA in healthy donors. A multiplex PCR was run with 60 Vbeta primers and 13 Jbeta primers. The assay was immunoSEQ multiplex PCR, and TCRdb's table has in-frame clones only and misses some. The data show around 76,000 clones, 60% to 85% seen once. V lost 3 bases, J lost 3 bases, and 8 bases lay in between. Germline V gene lookup returns CDR1 LNHDA and CDR2 SQIVND (reference sequence). This CDR3 comprises 14 residues. This clonotype was sampled from a middle-aged man in good health and CMV-seronegative. Specimen: PBMCs. The V gene is TRBV19, the J gene TRBJ2-2; D might be TRBD1 (5 bases). In nucleotides, the CDR3 is TGTGCCAGTAGTATGGGGCAGTACACCGGGGAGCTGTTTTTT. Amino acid sequence: CASSMGQYTGELFF.